This T cell receptor beta chain originates from a study of a mutant IDH1 vaccine in newly diagnosed glioma. Whole-study context: Eight vaccinations reached patients in weeks 1, 3, 5, 7, 11, 15, 19 and 23. Whole-study results and caveats: The authors found pseudoprogression apparently unrelated to changes in top peripheral T cell clonotypes.

Sequenced by immunoSEQ multiplex PCR; TCRdb stores in-frame clones only, minus some. This sample yields 50,000 to 75,000 clones, of which over 70% are seen a single time; approximately 5.9% belongs to the top ten. This clone was counted once. Its antigen remains unknown. Documented time point: week 11, during vaccination. Vaccinated patients received 300 ug of mutant IDH1 20-mer peptide per dose, with topical imiquimod. CDR3 length equals 17 residues. Germline CDR1 SGHTA, CDR2 FQGNSA. V shed 3 bases and J 3 bases; nucleotides not matched to a gene: 6. The TCR sequence derives from a man aged 50 to 59 with glioma. The material was PBMCs, obtained from a glioma patient whose treatment included an IDH1 peptide vaccine. The V gene is TRBV7-2, the J gene TRBJ2-1; 12 nucleotides align to TRBD2. This chain's CDR3 is CASSFRLAGEHYNEQFF. The CDR3 nucleotides read TGTGCCAGCAGCTTTCGACTAGCGGGGGAGCACTACAATGAGCAGTTCTTC.